The rows below give T cell receptor beta chains drawn from one sample of a study of shared clonotypes between healthy human individuals. Measured with immunoSEQ multiplex PCR; TCRdb has only the in-frame clones, and not every one. The sample shows some 1,400,000 clones, roughly 95% of them seen only once. The sample comprised naive CD4+ T cells sorted from blood. The receptors were sampled from a man younger than 40 in good health. Both conserved end residues are part of each CDR3. D genes are given only for firm matches. Only part of the rows carry a size: once, few, many, or a class if the clone is expanded.

CDR3nt: TGTGCCAGCAGCTTAGCTTTGGCAGTTTATGGCTACACCTTC
CDR3aa: CASSLALAVYGYTF
v_gene: TRBV7-9
len: 14
d_gene: -
j_gene: TRBJ1-2
abundance: -

CDR3nt: TGCGCCAGCAGCCCCGCAGGAGAAATTTTCGAGCAGTACTTC
CDR3aa: CASSPAGEIFEQYF
v_gene: TRBV5-1
len: 14
d_gene: -
j_gene: TRBJ2-7
abundance: -

CDR3nt: TGTGCCAGTAGTATAGCAGCGGGAGCAGATACGCAGTATTTT
CDR3aa: CASSIAAGADTQYF
v_gene: TRBV19
len: 14
d_gene: TRBD2
j_gene: TRBJ2-3
abundance: -

CDR3nt: TGTGCCAGCAGTTTAATCCCTAGCGGTACTTTCCAAGAGACCCAGTACTTC
CDR3aa: CASSLIPSGTFQETQYF
v_gene: TRBV27
len: 17
d_gene: TRBD2
j_gene: TRBJ2-5
abundance: once

CDR3nt: TGTGCCAGCACCCTCAGACAGCTTTTTGGCGAGCAGTACTTC
CDR3aa: CASTLRQLFGEQYF
v_gene: TRBV28
len: 14
d_gene: -
j_gene: TRBJ2-7
abundance: -

CDR3nt: TGTGCCAGCAGCCTAAATTTCGGTGAGCAGTTCTTC
CDR3aa: CASSLNFGEQFF
v_gene: TRBV14
len: 12
d_gene: -
j_gene: TRBJ2-1
abundance: -

CDR3nt: TGTGCCAGCAGCTTATGGCAGGCCTCGCCCCAGCATTTT
CDR3aa: CASSLWQASPQHF
v_gene: TRBV13
len: 13
d_gene: -
j_gene: TRBJ1-5
abundance: -

CDR3nt: TGTGCCAGCAGCTTTGGACTAGCTGGCCAAGAGACCCAGTACTTC
CDR3aa: CASSFGLAGQETQYF
v_gene: TRBV11-2
len: 15
d_gene: TRBD2
j_gene: TRBJ2-5
abundance: -

CDR3nt: TGCGCCAGCAGCTTCCAGGGGAGGAACACTGAAGCTTTCTTT
CDR3aa: CASSFQGRNTEAFF
v_gene: TRBV5-1
len: 14
d_gene: -
j_gene: TRBJ1-1
abundance: -

CDR3nt: TGTGCCAGCAGCCAGAGGCGGGGAGGGGAGACCCAGTACTTC
CDR3aa: CASSQRRGGETQYF
v_gene: TRBV27
len: 14
d_gene: TRBD2
j_gene: TRBJ2-5
abundance: -

CDR3nt: TGCGCCAGCAGCCAAGATTGGGACAGGGGTGGACAGCCCCAGCATTTT
CDR3aa: CASSQDWDRGGQPQHF
v_gene: TRBV4-3
len: 16
d_gene: TRBD1
j_gene: TRBJ1-5
abundance: -

CDR3nt: TGTGCCAGTAGTCTTTCGAGGGACAGATACTCCTACGAGCAGTACTTC
CDR3aa: CASSLSRDRYSYEQYF
v_gene: TRBV19
len: 16
d_gene: TRBD1
j_gene: TRBJ2-7
abundance: once

CDR3nt: TGCGCCAGCAGCTTGGCGGGGGGGCAGAACACTGAAGCTTTCTTT
CDR3aa: CASSLAGGQNTEAFF
v_gene: TRBV5-1
len: 15
d_gene: -
j_gene: TRBJ1-1
abundance: -

CDR3nt: TGTGCCAGCAGCCCCCCTGGGACAGAAGGGGACTATGGCTACACCTTC
CDR3aa: CASSPPGTEGDYGYTF
v_gene: TRBV7-9
len: 16
d_gene: TRBD1
j_gene: TRBJ1-2
abundance: -

CDR3nt: TGCGCCAGCAGCTCGCAGGGCCCTGACACCGGGGAGCTGTTTTTT
CDR3aa: CASSSQGPDTGELFF
v_gene: TRBV5-1
len: 15
d_gene: -
j_gene: TRBJ2-2
abundance: -

CDR3nt: TGTGCCAGCAGCTTATCGGCAGGGCGCTACGAGCAGTACTTC
CDR3aa: CASSLSAGRYEQYF
v_gene: TRBV13
len: 14
d_gene: -
j_gene: TRBJ2-7
abundance: once

CDR3nt: TGTGCCAGTAGTGTTCAAGGACCTGCAACTAATGAAAAACTGTTTTTT
CDR3aa: CASSVQGPATNEKLFF
v_gene: TRBV2
len: 16
d_gene: -
j_gene: TRBJ1-4
abundance: -

CDR3nt: TGTGCCATCAGTGAGAGGGTCAACACCGGGGAGCTGTTTTTT
CDR3aa: CAISERVNTGELFF
v_gene: TRBV10-3
len: 14
d_gene: -
j_gene: TRBJ2-2
abundance: -

CDR3nt: TGTGCCAGCAGCTCCTTCTACGAGCAGTACTTC
CDR3aa: CASSSFYEQYF
v_gene: TRBV7-2
len: 11
d_gene: -
j_gene: TRBJ2-7
abundance: once

CDR3nt: TGTGCCAGCAGTTACCAAGGGGTTGGGGGATTCACTGAAGCTTTCTTT
CDR3aa: CASSYQGVGGFTEAFF
v_gene: TRBV6-5
len: 16
d_gene: -
j_gene: TRBJ1-1
abundance: -

CDR3nt: TGCGCCAGCAGCTTGGTGATAGGGACAGGGTCATCCTACGAGCAGTACTTC
CDR3aa: CASSLVIGTGSSYEQYF
v_gene: TRBV5-1
len: 17
d_gene: TRBD1
j_gene: TRBJ2-7
abundance: -

CDR3nt: TGTGCCAGCAGCCGGACCGGGACACTTAGCTTCTACGAGCAGTACTTC
CDR3aa: CASSRTGTLSFYEQYF
v_gene: TRBV28
len: 16
d_gene: -
j_gene: TRBJ2-7
abundance: -

CDR3nt: TGTGCCAGCAGCTTAGACCTCAATGAGCAGTTCTTC
CDR3aa: CASSLDLNEQFF
v_gene: TRBV7-2
len: 12
d_gene: -
j_gene: TRBJ2-1
abundance: -

CDR3nt: TGTGCCAGCTCACCAAGGCAGTCCGCCGCATCATATGGCTACACCTTC
CDR3aa: CASSPRQSAASYGYTF
v_gene: TRBV18
len: 16
d_gene: -
j_gene: TRBJ1-2
abundance: once

CDR3nt: TGTGCCAGCAGCTTCTCCGTCTCGCCAGGGGACAGGGGGCCAGAGGGCTACACCTTC
CDR3aa: CASSFSVSPGDRGPEGYTF
v_gene: TRBV5-5
len: 19
d_gene: TRBD1
j_gene: TRBJ1-2
abundance: once

CDR3nt: TGTGCCAGCAGCGCGGGACAGGGATCCTACAATGAGCAGTTCTTC
CDR3aa: CASSAGQGSYNEQFF
v_gene: TRBV9
len: 15
d_gene: TRBD1
j_gene: TRBJ2-1
abundance: -

CDR3nt: TGTGCCACTCCTCATGGCAAAAACATTCAGTACTTC
CDR3aa: CATPHGKNIQYF
v_gene: TRBV27
len: 12
d_gene: -
j_gene: TRBJ2-4
abundance: -

CDR3nt: TGTGCCAGTATAACTACAGGGGGATCCTACAATGAGCAGTTCTTC
CDR3aa: CASITTGGSYNEQFF
v_gene: TRBV19
len: 15
d_gene: TRBD1
j_gene: TRBJ2-1
abundance: -

CDR3nt: TGTGCCAGCAGTGAGAGGCGGGCGACCAATGAGCAGTTCTTC
CDR3aa: CASSERRATNEQFF
v_gene: TRBV25-1
len: 14
d_gene: -
j_gene: TRBJ2-1
abundance: once

CDR3nt: TGTGCCACCAGCAAACAGGAAAGCTCCTACAATGAGCAGTTCTTC
CDR3aa: CATSKQESSYNEQFF
v_gene: TRBV15
len: 15
d_gene: -
j_gene: TRBJ2-1
abundance: -

CDR3nt: TGTGCCAGCTCACCACCCCAGAACACTGAAGCTTTCTTT
CDR3aa: CASSPPQNTEAFF
v_gene: TRBV18
len: 13
d_gene: -
j_gene: TRBJ1-1
abundance: once

CDR3nt: TGTGCCACCAGCGGTCGAGGGGGACTTAACACAGATACGCAGTATTTT
CDR3aa: CATSGRGGLNTDTQYF
v_gene: TRBV15
len: 16
d_gene: -
j_gene: TRBJ2-3
abundance: -

CDR3nt: TGTGCCAGCAGCTTAGGGACCACAGATACGCAGTATTTT
CDR3aa: CASSLGTTDTQYF
v_gene: TRBV5-6
len: 13
d_gene: -
j_gene: TRBJ2-3
abundance: -

CDR3nt: TGTGCCAGCAGTGAAGGCCGGTCCTTCAATCAGCCCCAGCATTTT
CDR3aa: CASSEGRSFNQPQHF
v_gene: TRBV6-1
len: 15
d_gene: -
j_gene: TRBJ1-5
abundance: once

CDR3nt: TGCGCCAGCAGCCAAGAGCCCTCAAGGGATGAGCAGTTCTTC
CDR3aa: CASSQEPSRDEQFF
v_gene: TRBV4-1
len: 14
d_gene: -
j_gene: TRBJ2-1
abundance: -

CDR3nt: TGTGCCAGCAGTGCAGTGACAGGGCCTGCACAAACTACGCAGTATTTT
CDR3aa: CASSAVTGPAQTTQYF
v_gene: TRBV6-1
len: 16
d_gene: TRBD1
j_gene: TRBJ2-3
abundance: -

CDR3nt: TGTGCCAGCAGCGATCGTTTAGATACGCAGTATTTT
CDR3aa: CASSDRLDTQYF
v_gene: TRBV11-3
len: 12
d_gene: -
j_gene: TRBJ2-3
abundance: -

CDR3nt: TGTGCCATCAGTGAGTCTGGGCGGGCATTGGAAAAACTGTTTTTT
CDR3aa: CAISESGRALEKLFF
v_gene: TRBV10-3
len: 15
d_gene: -
j_gene: TRBJ1-4
abundance: -

CDR3nt: TGTGCCAGCAGCCAGGGGGTTTCCGAGACCCAGTACTTC
CDR3aa: CASSQGVSETQYF
v_gene: TRBV7-3
len: 13
d_gene: TRBD1
j_gene: TRBJ2-5
abundance: once

CDR3nt: TGTGCCAGCTCACCACTGACAGCGTTTATGACCTACGAGCAGTACTTC
CDR3aa: CASSPLTAFMTYEQYF
v_gene: TRBV18
len: 16
d_gene: -
j_gene: TRBJ2-7
abundance: -

CDR3nt: TGTGCCATCAGTGAGCGACTAGCGGGAGGGTATAGCTCCTACAATGAGCAGTTCTTC
CDR3aa: CAISERLAGGYSSYNEQFF
v_gene: TRBV10-3
len: 19
d_gene: TRBD2
j_gene: TRBJ2-1
abundance: -

CDR3nt: TGTGCCAGCTCCGGGGGGACTAGCGGAAGACAATACAATGAGCAGTTCTTC
CDR3aa: CASSGGTSGRQYNEQFF
v_gene: TRBV18
len: 17
d_gene: TRBD2
j_gene: TRBJ2-1
abundance: once

CDR3nt: TGTGCCAGCAGCTCCGTTGGGACCGGCAGCCAAGAGACCCAGTACTTC
CDR3aa: CASSSVGTGSQETQYF
v_gene: TRBV5-4
len: 16
d_gene: -
j_gene: TRBJ2-5
abundance: -

CDR3nt: TGTGCCAGCGGAGACAGGCGCAATCAGCCCCAGCATTTT
CDR3aa: CASGDRRNQPQHF
v_gene: TRBV28
len: 13
d_gene: -
j_gene: TRBJ1-5
abundance: once

CDR3nt: TGCGCCAGCAGTGAGAACAGGGTGGCTGGCTACACCTTC
CDR3aa: CASSENRVAGYTF
v_gene: TRBV10-1
len: 13
d_gene: -
j_gene: TRBJ1-2
abundance: -

CDR3nt: TGTGCCAGTAGTATCAAGGGACTAGCGGGTTTCGCCTACGAGCAGTACTTC
CDR3aa: CASSIKGLAGFAYEQYF
v_gene: TRBV19
len: 17
d_gene: TRBD2
j_gene: TRBJ2-7
abundance: -

CDR3nt: TGTGCCAGCAGTCCTCAGGGTGAGAGCAATCAGCCCCAGCATTTT
CDR3aa: CASSPQGESNQPQHF
v_gene: TRBV6-6
len: 15
d_gene: -
j_gene: TRBJ1-5
abundance: -

CDR3nt: TGTGCCAGCTCACCCTACGCTAGCGGGAATGTCGGCTACGAGCAGTACTTC
CDR3aa: CASSPYASGNVGYEQYF
v_gene: TRBV18
len: 17
d_gene: TRBD2
j_gene: TRBJ2-7
abundance: once

CDR3nt: TGTGCCAGTAGTATACAAGGCCAGAAAATCAACTATGGCTACACCTTC
CDR3aa: CASSIQGQKINYGYTF
v_gene: TRBV19
len: 16
d_gene: -
j_gene: TRBJ1-2
abundance: -

CDR3nt: TGTGCCAGCAGCCAAGCCCGGGACAGGGAGTGGAATCAGCCCCAGCATTTT
CDR3aa: CASSQARDREWNQPQHF
v_gene: TRBV14
len: 17
d_gene: TRBD1
j_gene: TRBJ1-5
abundance: -

CDR3nt: TGTGCCAGCAGCTTACGGCCTCGGGAAGGGCGGGAGACCCAGTACTTC
CDR3aa: CASSLRPREGRETQYF
v_gene: TRBV11-3
len: 16
d_gene: -
j_gene: TRBJ2-5
abundance: -

CDR3nt: TGCGCCAGCAGCTTGCAGCAGGGTGGGGGCAATGAGCAGTTCTTC
CDR3aa: CASSLQQGGGNEQFF
v_gene: TRBV5-1
len: 15
d_gene: -
j_gene: TRBJ2-1
abundance: -

CDR3nt: TGTGCCAGCTCACCGGGAGTCAATCAGCCCCAGCATTTT
CDR3aa: CASSPGVNQPQHF
v_gene: TRBV18
len: 13
d_gene: -
j_gene: TRBJ1-5
abundance: -

CDR3nt: TGCAGTGCCGGGACAGGGATTGAGCAGTTCTTC
CDR3aa: CSAGTGIEQFF
v_gene: TRBV20-1
len: 11
d_gene: TRBD1
j_gene: TRBJ2-1
abundance: -

CDR3nt: TGTGCCAGCAGCCCAGGGGCGGCATCCTACGAGCAGTACTTC
CDR3aa: CASSPGAASYEQYF
v_gene: TRBV6-5
len: 14
d_gene: -
j_gene: TRBJ2-7
abundance: -

CDR3nt: TGTGCCAGCAGCTTAGGGCCGTCCAAGATAGAGACCCAGTACTTC
CDR3aa: CASSLGPSKIETQYF
v_gene: TRBV7-2
len: 15
d_gene: -
j_gene: TRBJ2-5
abundance: -

CDR3nt: TGTGCCAGCAGCGTAACAGGGGGGAGCTATGGCTACACCTTC
CDR3aa: CASSVTGGSYGYTF
v_gene: TRBV7-2
len: 14
d_gene: TRBD1
j_gene: TRBJ1-2
abundance: -

CDR3nt: TGTGCCAGCAGCTTGGCCATGCAGGCAGGCGGGAGGAACGAGCAGTACTTC
CDR3aa: CASSLAMQAGGRNEQYF
v_gene: TRBV5-8
len: 17
d_gene: TRBD2
j_gene: TRBJ2-7
abundance: -